The 20 T cell receptor beta chains given below trace back to one sample, sequenced in a study of cytomegalovirus exposure and HLA in healthy donors. Both 60 Vbeta primers and 13 Jbeta primers went into the PCR. Data came from immunoSEQ multiplex PCR; TCRdb stores just in-frame clones and leaves some out. The sample records roughly 180,000 clones, roughly 80% being singletons. Sample: PBMCs. The receptors derive from a woman younger than 35 in good health and CMV-seronegative.

V gene TRBV6-4 combines with J gene TRBJ2-6; tentatively, D is TRBD1 (5 bases). V lost 0 bases and J lost 0, with 12 bases in between. CDR3 size: 18 residues. Germline lookup yields CDR1 MRHNA and CDR2 SNTAGT. In nucleotides, the CDR3 is TGTGCCAGCAGTGACTCTTCGCAGGGTGTCTCTGGGGCCAACGTCCTGACTTTC. Its translation: CASSDSSQGVSGANVLTF.

This sequence joins TRBV29-1 and TRBJ2-7, with D perhaps matching TRBD2 (6 bases). CDR3 length: 14 residues. Per the germline V gene, CDR1 is SQVTM and CDR2 is ANQGSEA. V gave up 6 bases and J gave up 2 bases, with 17 bases separating them. The CDR3 DNA sequence: TGCAGCGTCGCTACCCGGGACTCGCCCTACGAGCAGTACTTC. As protein: CSVATRDSPYEQYF.

Only a few counts were recorded for this clone. This rearrangement joins TRBV27 to TRBJ1-6; 11 bases align to TRBD1. Trimming cost V 9 bases and J 9 bases; bases outside gene matches: 4. Germline V CDR1 and CDR2: MNHEY, SMNVEV (reference sequence). The CDR3 has 13 amino acids. CDR3 protein: CASRTGGGSPLHF. The CDR3 coding sequence is TGTGCCAGTAGGACAGGGGGCGGTTCACCCCTCCACTTT.

The chain uses TRBV10-3 and TRBJ1-1; 7 bases match TRBD1. Per germline, CDR1 ENHRY and CDR2 SYGVKD. V was pared by 3 bases and J by 3 bases, with 4 bases of the junction left unmatched. The CDR3 sequence is 14 residues long. The CDR3: CAISDVRGYTEAFF. The CDR3 region has the DNA TGTGCCATCAGTGACGTCAGGGGGTACACTGAAGCTTTCTTT.

This sequence joins TRBV7-6 and TRBJ2-2; 9 bases align to TRBD2. Trimming took 2 bases from V and 6 from J; bases not matched to a gene: 4. The CDR3 runs to 15 residues. Germline assignment: CDR1 SGHVS and CDR2 FNYEAQ. The CDR3 is CASSLFSGSPGELFF. As DNA, the CDR3 is TGTGCCAGCAGCTTATTTAGCGGGAGTCCCGGGGAGCTGTTTTTT. Using reference TRBV7-6 and TRBJ2-2 for the parts outside the CDR3, the full variable domain is GAGVSQSPRYKVTKRGQDVALRCDPISGHVSLYWYRQALGQGPEFLTYFNYEAQQDKSGLPNDRFSAERPEGSISTLTIQRTEQRDSAMYRCASSLFSGSPGELFFGEGSRLTVL.

Concerning this clone: The junction differs from germline at one of its ends, possibly a read error. The J gene is TRBJ2-1, the V gene TRBV7-8, with D perhaps matching TRBD2 (5 bases). There are 15 residues in the CDR3. CDR1 and CDR2 (germline): SGHVS, FQNEAQ. The CDR3 here is CASSLVANFYSEQFF. The DNA of the CDR3 is TGTGCCAGCAGCTTGGTAGCGAACTTCTACAGTGAGCAGTTCTTC.

This clone appeared a few times. The gene calls are TRBV5-6 and TRBJ2-7, with TRBD2 identical over 7 bases. The CDR3 consists of 17 residues. The V gene's germline CDR1 is SGHDT and CDR2 YYEEEE. Trimming cost V 0 bases and J 2 bases; bases outside gene matches: 11. The CDR3 reads CASSLELGGAGTYEQYF. In DNA, the CDR3 is TGTGCCAGCAGCTTGGAGCTCGGGGGAGCGGGAACCTACGAGCAGTACTTC.

The chain couples TRBV14 to TRBJ2-7, with D unclear. CDR1 and CDR2 (germline): SGHDN, FVKESK. Trimming pared 1 base from V and 2 bases from J, leaving 6 bases between. CDR3 length equals 13 residues. CDR3 sequence: CASSQVATYEQYF. CDR3 nucleotides: TGTGCCAGCAGCCAAGTAGCTACCTACGAGCAGTACTTC.

The chain has TRBV10-3 and TRBJ2-5; TRBD1 matches at 7 bases. Per the germline V gene, CDR1 is ENHRY and CDR2 is SYGVKD. The V and J ends lost 6 bases and 2 bases, in that order; junction bases with no gene match: 9. CDR3 length: 15 amino acids. The CDR3 DNA is TGTGCCATCAGGGAAGGGACAGATTTACAAGAGACCCAGTACTTC. It encodes CAIREGTDLQETQYF.

The chain combines TRBV15 with TRBJ2-7; D is uncertain. The germline CDR1 and CDR2 sequences are LNHNV and YYDKDF (reference sequence). Trimming shortened V by 1 base and J by 4 bases, and 17 bases separated the two germline ends. There are 16 residues in the CDR3. CDR3 residues: CATSRVGILTTYEQYF. The CDR3, as DNA: TGTGCCACCAGCAGAGTGGGCATTCTCACCACTTACGAGCAGTACTTC.

The genes are TRBV4-1 and TRBJ1-4; TRBD1 agrees at 8 bases. The CDR3 is 16 residues long. Germline CDR1 MGHRA, CDR2 YSYEKL. V was pared by 2 bases and J by 12 bases, with 14 bases of the junction left unmatched. CDR3 in DNA: TGCGCCAGCAGCCAACTCCCGACAGGGGATTTATTTGAACTGTTTTTT. The encoded protein is CASSQLPTGDLFELFF.

The chain couples TRBV6-1 to TRBJ1-1; TRBD1 is a possible D gene (6 bases). Germline loops: CDR1 MNHNS, CDR2 SASEGT. The CDR3 spans 14 residues. V lost 5 bases, J lost 5 bases, and 15 bases lay in between. The DNA for the CDR3 is TGTGCCAGCAGTACAAACAGGGTTAGTACTGAAGCTTTCTTT. Translation gives CASSTNRVSTEAFF.

This clone was counted only a few times. This rearrangement joins TRBV5-4 to TRBJ2-7; TRBD1 is a possible D gene (6 bases). Germline CDR1 reads SGHNT; CDR2 reads YYREEE (reference sequence). The length of the CDR3 is 14 residues. Trimming removed 0 bases from V and 2 bases from J, with 9 bases in between. The CDR3 sequence: CASSLGQVPYEQYF. The DNA for the CDR3 is TGTGCCAGCAGCTTGGGACAGGTCCCCTACGAGCAGTACTTC.

The chain couples TRBV11-3 to TRBJ2-7; 8 bases match TRBD2. The CDR3 loop spans 14 amino acids. Looked up from germline, CDR1 is SGHNT and CDR2 is YENEEA. V trimming: 5 bases; J trimming: 2 bases; junction bases outside the gene matches: 5. In nucleotides, the CDR3 is TGTGCCAGCAGCGGGCGGGGGGCGCCCTACGAGCAGTACTTC. The encoded protein is CASSGRGAPYEQYF.

This clone was seen a single time. The V and J genes are TRBV5-1 and TRBJ2-6; D is uncertain. Looked up from germline, CDR1 is SGHRS and CDR2 is YFSETQ. V gave up 4 bases and J gave up 0 bases, with 5 bases separating them. The CDR3 consists of 14 residues. CDR3 sequence: CASSLSSGANVLTF. CDR3 nucleotides: TGCGCCAGCAGCCTGAGCTCTGGGGCCAACGTCCTGACTTTC.

This clone has just one count. The chain uses TRBV23-1 and TRBJ1-2; possibly TRBD1 for D (5 bases). TRBV23-1 is an open reading frame whose function is uncertain. Trimming shortened V by 2 bases and J by 8 bases, and 18 bases separated the two germline ends. There are 15 residues in the CDR3. In nucleotides, the CDR3 is TGCGCCAGCAGTCAAATCGTCCACGGTAGGGGCGGCTACACCTTC. Translating it yields CASSQIVHGRGGYTF.

Only a few counts were recorded for this clone. The chain uses TRBV25-1 and TRBJ2-7, with D tentatively TRBD2 (6 bases). Trimming pared 2 bases from V and 2 bases from J, leaving 10 bases between. This CDR3 comprises 14 residues. Germline V gives CDR1 MGHDK, CDR2 SYGVNS. The DNA for the CDR3 is TGTGCCAGCAGTGAAGGAGGGAATACCTACGAGCAGTACTTC. Residues: CASSEGGNTYEQYF.

The chain links TRBV19 to TRBJ2-7; 7 bases are shared with TRBD2. CDR3 length: 14 amino acids. The V segment lost 6 bases and the J segment 3 bases; nucleotides outside the gene matches: 8. Germline CDR1 is LNHDA and CDR2 is SQIVND (reference sequence). The DNA for the CDR3 is TGTGCCAGTAGGGGAGGGCGGGACCACTACGAGCAGTACTTC. Translating gives CASRGGRDHYEQYF.

V and J are TRBV28 and TRBJ2-5, with D possibly being TRBD2 (6 bases). The CDR3 runs 15 residues. V lost 6 bases to trimming and J lost 5 bases, with 19 bases between them. Germline values: CDR1 MDHEN, CDR2 SYDVKM. Here the CDR3 reads CASSGSGTGRETQYF. In DNA form, the CDR3 reads TGTGCCAGCAGCGGTTCGGGGACGGGGAGGGAGACCCAGTACTTC.

The rearrangement links TRBV7-9 to TRBJ2-1; 11 bases are shared with TRBD2. The CDR3 is 16 residues long. Trimming cost V 8 bases and J 5 bases; bases outside gene matches: 11. The germline CDR1 and CDR2 sequences are SEHNR and FQNEAQ (reference sequence). As DNA, the CDR3 is TGTGCCAGCGATTCCACCCTAGCGGGAGGTAACAATGAGCAGTTCTTC. This codes for CASDSTLAGGNNEQFF.